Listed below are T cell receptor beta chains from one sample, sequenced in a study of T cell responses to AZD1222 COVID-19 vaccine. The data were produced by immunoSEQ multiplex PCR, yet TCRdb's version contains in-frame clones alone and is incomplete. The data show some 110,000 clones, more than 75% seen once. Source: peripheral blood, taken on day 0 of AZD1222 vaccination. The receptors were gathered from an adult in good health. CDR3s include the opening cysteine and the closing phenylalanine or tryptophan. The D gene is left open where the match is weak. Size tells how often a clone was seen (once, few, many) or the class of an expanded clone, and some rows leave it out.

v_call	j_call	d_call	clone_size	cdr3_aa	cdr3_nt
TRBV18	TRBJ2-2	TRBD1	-	CASSLGQGNTGELFF	TGTGCCAGCTCCCTTGGACAGGGGAACACCGGGGAGCTGTTTTTT
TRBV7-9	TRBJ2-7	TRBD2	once	CAGGGEGSSYEQYF	TGTGCCGGGGGAGGGGAGGGGTCTTCCTACGAGCAGTACTTC
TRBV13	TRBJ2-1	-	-	CASSLGFRDEQFF	TGTGCCAGCAGCTTAGGGTTTCGGGATGAGCAGTTCTTC
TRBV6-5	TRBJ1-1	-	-	CASSYSITREHEAFF	TGTGCCAGCAGTTACTCCATAACACGAGAGCATGAAGCTTTCTTT
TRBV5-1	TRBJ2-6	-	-	CASFGGAGANVLTF	TGCGCCAGCTTTGGTGGAGCTGGGGCCAACGTCCTGACTTTC
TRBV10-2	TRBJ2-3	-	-	CASSESGDTQYF	TGCGCCAGCAGTGAGTCGGGGGATACGCAGTATTTT
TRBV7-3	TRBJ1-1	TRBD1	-	CASSPGTGTRTEAFF	TGTGCCAGCAGTCCCGGGACAGGGACTCGGACTGAAGCTTTCTTT
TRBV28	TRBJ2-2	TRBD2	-	CASTSRTSGRVLVTGELFF	TGTGCCAGCACTAGTCGGACTAGCGGGAGGGTTTTGGTCACCGGGGAGCTGTTTTTT
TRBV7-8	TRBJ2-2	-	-	CASSLGSAGNTGELFF	TGTGCCAGCAGCTTAGGGTCTGCGGGGAACACCGGGGAGCTGTTTTTT
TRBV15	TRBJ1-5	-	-	CATSRHTGSDQPQHF	TGTGCCACCAGCAGACACACAGGGAGTGATCAGCCCCAGCATTTT
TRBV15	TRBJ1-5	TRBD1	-	CATSRETGTGNQPQHF	TGTGCCACCAGCAGAGAAACGGGGACAGGGAATCAGCCCCAGCATTTT
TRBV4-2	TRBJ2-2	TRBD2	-	CASSHSVAGGSTGELFF	TGTGCCAGCAGCCATTCGGTAGCGGGGGGATCCACCGGGGAGCTGTTTTTT
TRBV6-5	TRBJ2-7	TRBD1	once	CASSYEGGAFYEQYF	TGTGCCAGCAGTTACGAAGGGGGCGCGTTCTACGAGCAGTACTTC
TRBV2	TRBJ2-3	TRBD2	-	CASRTLAGGGTDTQYF	TGTGCCAGCAGAACACTAGCGGGGGGAGGCACAGATACGCAGTATTTT
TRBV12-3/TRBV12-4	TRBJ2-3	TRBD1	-	CACRQGGTDTQYF	TGTGCCTGCAGACAGGGTGGCACAGATACGCAGTATTTT
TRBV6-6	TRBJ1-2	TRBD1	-	CASSQQSTGGVNGYTF	TGTGCCAGCAGTCAGCAATCGACAGGGGGCGTAAACGGCTACACCTTC
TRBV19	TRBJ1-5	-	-	CASSIDFGRGINQPQHF	TGTGCCAGTAGTATAGATTTTGGCAGAGGGATTAATCAGCCCCAGCATTTT
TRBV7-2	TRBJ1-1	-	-	CASSFGPEAFF	TGTGCCAGCAGCTTCGGGCCTGAAGCTTTCTTT
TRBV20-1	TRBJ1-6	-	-	CSASGRHFNSPLHF	TGCAGTGCTAGTGGACGACACTTCAATTCACCCCTCCACTTT
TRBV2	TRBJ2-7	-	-	CASSDRDSLQYF	TGTGCCAGCAGTGATAGAGACAGCCTGCAGTACTTC
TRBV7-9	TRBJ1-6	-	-	CASSFGRVDSPLHF	TGTGCCAGCAGCTTCGGGCGGGTGGATTCACCCCTCCACTTT
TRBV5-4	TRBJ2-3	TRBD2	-	CASSKGLAGSTDTQYF	TGTGCCAGCAGCAAGGGACTAGCGGGAAGCACAGATACGCAGTATTTT
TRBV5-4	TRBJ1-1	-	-	CASSSMGRRSNTEAFF	TGTGCCAGCAGCAGCATGGGGCGACGTTCGAACACTGAAGCTTTCTTT
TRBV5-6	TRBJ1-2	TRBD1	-	CASSRTGANYGYTF	TGTGCCAGCAGTCGGACAGGGGCCAACTATGGCTACACCTTC
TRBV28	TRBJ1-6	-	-	CASNYAVYNSPLHF	TGTGCCAGCAACTATGCGGTTTATAATTCACCCCTCCACTTT
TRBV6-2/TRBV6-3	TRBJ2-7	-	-	CASSFVWAGTYEQYF	TGTGCCAGCAGTTTTGTATGGGCAGGGACCTACGAGCAGTACTTC
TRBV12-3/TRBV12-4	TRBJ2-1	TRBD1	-	CASRDRVYNEQFF	TGTGCCAGCAGGGACAGGGTCTACAATGAGCAGTTCTTC
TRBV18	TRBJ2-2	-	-	CASSSREENTGELFF	TGTGCCAGCTCTTCTAGGGAGGAGAACACCGGGGAGCTGTTTTTT
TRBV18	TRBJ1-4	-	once	CASSPSRDIQGTNEKLFF	TGTGCCAGCTCACCATCCCGAGACATACAGGGAACTAATGAAAAACTGTTTTTT
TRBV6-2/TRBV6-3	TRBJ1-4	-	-	CASSYSRGPNEKLFF	TGTGCCAGCAGTTACTCGAGAGGGCCTAATGAAAAACTGTTTTTT
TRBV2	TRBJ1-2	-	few	CASSEHRGNGYTF	TGTGCCAGCAGCGAGCATAGGGGAAATGGCTACACCTTC
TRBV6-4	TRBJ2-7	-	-	CASSPDRPVAVQYF	TGTGCCAGCAGTCCGGATCGGCCGGTCGCGGTGCAGTACTTC
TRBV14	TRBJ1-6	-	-	CASSQDWGTEGALHF	TGTGCCAGCAGCCAAGATTGGGGGACGGAGGGGGCCCTCCACTTT
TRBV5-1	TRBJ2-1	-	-	CASSLQERTEQFF	TGCGCCAGCAGCTTACAGGAACGGACCGAGCAGTTCTTC
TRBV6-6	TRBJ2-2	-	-	CASSYSNTGELFF	TGTGCCAGCAGTTACAGCAACACCGGGGAGCTGTTTTTT
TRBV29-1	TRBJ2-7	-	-	CSVGTPTPHEQYF	TGCAGCGTCGGGACTCCAACCCCCCACGAGCAGTACTTC
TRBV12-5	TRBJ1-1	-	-	CASASDNRGAEAFF	TGTGCTAGTGCCTCGGACAACCGCGGGGCTGAAGCTTTCTTT
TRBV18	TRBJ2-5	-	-	CASSSGQTEAQYF	TGTGCCAGCTCATCCGGACAGACAGAGGCCCAGTACTTC
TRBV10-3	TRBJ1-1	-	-	CAISESRERNTEAFF	TGTGCCATCAGTGAGTCGAGGGAACGGAACACTGAAGCTTTCTTT
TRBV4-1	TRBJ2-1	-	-	CASSQDREKQFF	TGCGCCAGCAGCCAAGATAGGGAAAAGCAGTTCTTC
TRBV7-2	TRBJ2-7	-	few	CASSLVRDISYEQYF	TGTGCCAGCAGCTTAGTCCGGGACATCTCCTACGAGCAGTACTTC
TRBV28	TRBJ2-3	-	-	CASQPPWGGTDTQYF	TGTGCCAGTCAGCCCCCCTGGGGAGGCACAGATACGCAGTATTTT
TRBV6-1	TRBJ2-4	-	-	CASSEALDGAKNIQYF	TGTGCCAGCAGTGAAGCGCTGGACGGGGCCAAAAACATTCAGTACTTC
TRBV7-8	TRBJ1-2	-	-	CASSFRGRLGYTF	TGTGCCAGCAGCTTTCGAGGGCGGCTTGGCTACACCTTC
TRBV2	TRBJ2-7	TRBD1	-	CASTLDRDNEQYF	TGTGCCAGCACCCTGGACAGGGACAACGAGCAGTACTTC
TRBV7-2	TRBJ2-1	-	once	CASSLVPGNYNEQFF	TGTGCCAGCAGCTTAGTCCCTGGCAACTACAATGAGCAGTTCTTC
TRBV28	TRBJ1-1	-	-	CASVRRGGFGTEAFF	TGTGCCAGCGTTCGCCGGGGGGGGTTCGGCACTGAAGCTTTCTTT
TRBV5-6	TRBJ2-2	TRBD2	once	CASSPGPAGAVTGELFF	TGTGCCAGCAGCCCCGGGCCAGCGGGAGCGGTCACCGGGGAGCTGTTTTTT
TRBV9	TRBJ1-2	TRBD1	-	CASSDTGGANYGYTF	TGTGCCAGCAGTGACACAGGGGGTGCTAACTATGGCTACACCTTC
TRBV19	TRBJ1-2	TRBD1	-	CASSILQGYYGYTF	TGTGCCAGTAGTATCTTACAGGGGTACTATGGCTACACCTTC
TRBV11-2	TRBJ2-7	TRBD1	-	CASQTGTPYEQYF	TGTGCCAGCCAGACAGGGACGCCCTACGAGCAGTACTTC